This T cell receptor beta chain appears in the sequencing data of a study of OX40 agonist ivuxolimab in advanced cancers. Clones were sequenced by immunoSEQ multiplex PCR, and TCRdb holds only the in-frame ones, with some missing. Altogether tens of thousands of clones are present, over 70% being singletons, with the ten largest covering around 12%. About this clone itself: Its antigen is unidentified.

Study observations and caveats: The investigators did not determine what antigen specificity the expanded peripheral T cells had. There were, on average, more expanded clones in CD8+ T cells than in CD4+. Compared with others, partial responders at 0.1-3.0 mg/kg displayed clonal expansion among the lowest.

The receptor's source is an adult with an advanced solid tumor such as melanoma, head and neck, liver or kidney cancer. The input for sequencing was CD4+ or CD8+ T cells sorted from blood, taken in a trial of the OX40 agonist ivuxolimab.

CDR3 loop: CASSFFAGASTDTQYF. The CDR3 coding sequence is TGTGCCAGCAGTTTCTTCGCGGGGGCCAGCACAGATACGCAGTATTTT. The chain uses TRBV2 and TRBJ2-3, with D maybe TRBD2 (7 bases). Germline CDR1 reads SNHLY; CDR2 reads FYNNEI. V was pared by 5 bases and J by 0 bases, with 15 bases between. The CDR3 extends over 16 amino acids.